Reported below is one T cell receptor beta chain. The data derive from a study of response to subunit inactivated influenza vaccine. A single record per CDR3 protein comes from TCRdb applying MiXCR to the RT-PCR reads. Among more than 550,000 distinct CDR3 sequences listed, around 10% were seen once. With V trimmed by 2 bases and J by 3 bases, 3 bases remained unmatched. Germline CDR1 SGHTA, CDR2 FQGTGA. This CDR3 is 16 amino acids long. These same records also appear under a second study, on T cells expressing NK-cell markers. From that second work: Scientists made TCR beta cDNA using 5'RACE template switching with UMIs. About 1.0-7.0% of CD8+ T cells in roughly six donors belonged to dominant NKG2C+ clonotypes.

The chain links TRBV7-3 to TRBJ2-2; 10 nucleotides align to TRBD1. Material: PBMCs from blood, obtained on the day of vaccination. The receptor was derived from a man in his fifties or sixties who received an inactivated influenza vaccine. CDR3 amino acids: CASSLGDRGYTGELFF. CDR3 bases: TGTGCCAGCAGCTTAGGGGACAGGGGCTACACCGGGGAGCTGTTTTTT.